A single sample gave rise to the 8 T cell receptor beta chains below, sequenced in a study of T cell responses to AZD1222 COVID-19 vaccine (dated by TCRdb to about 2021). Library preparation used the immunoSEQ multiplex PCR assay. The table comes from immuneACCESS by way of TCRdb, which keeps in-frame sequences with V and J called. Part of the clones is missing from these tables; in studies checked, under half for an unresolved V gene and the rest for unknown reasons. For this sample there are approximately 210,000 clones; roughly 94% appear just once. The top ten clonotypes cover over 1.5% of the sample. Per the publication, the time point label means: about 28 days (+/-7) after the second vaccine dose. What this sample's treatment or condition label stands for: meningococcal conjugate vaccine given as trial control. The sequenced sample was peripheral blood, obtained 28 days after the second dose of the MenACWY control vaccine. The receptors stem from an adult who received the MenACWY meningococcal vaccine as a control.

The chain links TRBV29-1 to TRBJ1-4; D remains ambiguous. The V end was cut by 4 bases, the J end by 7 bases, with 13 bases between. CDR3 size: 13 residues. The germline V gene encodes CDR1 SQVTM and CDR2 ANQGSEA. CDR3 amino acids: CSVVEGPGEKLFF. CDR3 in DNA: TGCAGCGTTGTAGAGGGTCCTGGTGAAAAACTGTTTTTT.

This chain connects TRBV2 to TRBJ1-6, with D uncertain. V was trimmed by 4 bases and J by 3 bases, leaving 10 bases between them. This CDR3 has 15 amino acids. CDR1 and CDR2 from the germline V gene are SNHLY and FYNNEI. The CDR3 DNA reads TGTGCCAGCAGTGCCGCAGGAGACTATAATTCACCCCTCCACTTT. This sequence encodes CASSAAGDYNSPLHF.

The V gene is TRBV24-1, the J gene TRBJ1-5; D may be TRBD1 (5 bases). This CDR3 region has 14 residues. Between the trimmed V and J ends, which lost 4 bases and 3 bases, there was a span of 9 bases. The germline V gene encodes CDR1 KGHDR and CDR2 SFDVKD. The CDR3 nucleotides read TGTGCCACCAGTGAGGGGCAGGTCAATCAGCCCCAGCATTTT. This codes for CATSEGQVNQPQHF.

This clone was found once. In DNA form, the CDR3 reads TGTGCCAGCAGCTATGGACAGACCTACGAGCAGTACTTC. Its translation: CASSYGQTYEQYF. The chain has TRBV7-2 and TRBJ2-7; TRBD1 might be the D (6 bases). V gave up 4 bases and J gave up 2 bases, with 9 bases separating them. The CDR3 runs to 13 residues. Germline CDR1 SGHTA, CDR2 FQGNSA.

Only a few counts were recorded for this clone. J is TRBJ1-6 and V is TRBV7-9, with 8 bases that match TRBD1. The CDR3 covers 14 residues. V gave up 5 bases and J gave up 8 bases; unmatched junction bases: 5. Germline V gives CDR1 SEHNR, CDR2 FQNEAQ (reference sequence). CDR3 nucleotides: TGTGCCAGCAGCCAGGACAGGGTGGATTCACCCCTCCACTTT. Its protein is CASSQDRVDSPLHF.

The J gene is TRBJ1-6, the V gene TRBV7-2, with a weak D call TRBD1 (5 bases). The CDR3 has 14 residues. Germline V gene sequence: CDR1 SGHTA, CDR2 FQGNSA. The V gene lost 5 bases and the J gene lost 10 bases, with 15 bases spanning the gap. The chain's CDR3 is CASSLETRQSPLHF. As DNA, the CDR3 is TGTGCCAGCAGCCTAGAGACCCGACAGTCACCCCTCCACTTT.

The chain recombines TRBV18 with TRBJ1-1; tentatively, D is TRBD1 (6 bases). Germline assignment: CDR1 KGHSH and CDR2 LQKENI. Trimming left V 6 bases short and J 4 bases short, with 12 bases between. The CDR3 has 13 amino acids. CDR3: CASSQGSGTEAFF. CDR3 in DNA: TGTGCCAGCTCGCAGGGGTCGGGCACTGAAGCTTTCTTT.

This clone was seen only once. The chain combines TRBV2 with TRBJ2-7, with D perhaps matching TRBD2 (7 bases). Germline V CDR1 and CDR2: SNHLY, FYNNEI. V was cut by 1 base and J by 7 bases, with 14 bases left in between. This CDR3 comprises 14 residues. Here the CDR3 reads CASSEDREGYEQYF. Here the CDR3 DNA reads TGTGCCAGCAGTGAAGACAGGGAGGGATATGAGCAGTACTTC.